The 22 T cell receptor beta chains presented below share a single source sample, sequenced in a study of blood T cell repertoires in COVID-19. TCRdb's copy holds only in-frame clones and misses some; the assay was immunoSEQ multiplex PCR. Of around 100,000 clones listed, roughly nine tenths were seen once; the top ten hold roughly 17%. The specimen sequenced was peripheral blood. The receptors shown here come from a woman older than 75 in a cohort sampled during active COVID-19.

The chain combines TRBV5-1 with TRBJ2-3, with 7 bases fitting TRBD2. This CDR3 comprises 15 residues. The V segment lost 6 bases and the J segment 2 bases; nucleotides outside the gene matches: 9. Germline V gene lookup returns CDR1 SGHRS and CDR2 YFSETQ. The CDR3 loop is CASKLATTSTDTQYF. CDR3 coding DNA: TGCGCCAGCAAACTAGCGACGACCTCCACAGATACGCAGTATTTT.

In the case of this clone: The sample carries other DNA sequences with the same CDR3. This chain links TRBV19 with TRBJ2-1, with a weak D call TRBD2 (5 bases). Trimming cost V 2 bases and J 6 bases, with 8 bases left between them. This CDR3 has 13 residues. CDR1 and CDR2 (germline): LNHDA, SQIVND (reference sequence). CDR3 DNA: TGTGCCAGTAGTATATCACGGGGCAATGAGCAGTTCTTC. Translating gives CASSISRGNEQFF.

A single count supports this clone. The chain couples TRBV28 to TRBJ2-1; possible D gene TRBD1, 6 bases. The V gene lost 6 bases and the J gene lost 2 bases, with 14 bases spanning the gap. The germline gives CDR1 MDHEN, CDR2 SYDVKM. The CDR3 has 15 residues. CDR3 in DNA: TGTGCCAGCAGATTTCGGGCAGGGGCCTACAATGAGCAGTTCTTC. It codes for CASRFRAGAYNEQFF.

The chain combines TRBV6-6 with TRBJ2-7; D may be TRBD2 (6 bases). Between the trimmed V and J ends, which lost 5 bases and 3 bases, there was a span of 11 bases. The germline V gene encodes CDR1 MNHNY and CDR2 SVGAGI (reference sequence). There are 13 residues in the CDR3. The CDR3 sequence is CASSRDSYYEQYF. The DNA for the CDR3 is TGTGCCAGCAGTCGGGACTCTTACTACGAGCAGTACTTC.

This clone was counted only a few times. V usage is TRBV10-1 and J usage is TRBJ2-4, with no clear D. Germline CDR1 is WNHNN and CDR2 is SYGVQD (reference sequence). The CDR3 loop spans 13 amino acids. V lost 5 bases, J lost 5 bases, and 10 bases lay in between. The CDR3 reads CASSQTTENIQYF. CDR3 DNA sequence: TGCGCCAGCAGTCAGACAACCGAAAACATTCAGTACTTC.

The V gene is TRBV10-3, the J gene TRBJ2-2, with TRBD2 matching 7 bases. The CDR3 sequence is 15 residues long. The germline gives CDR1 ENHRY, CDR2 SYGVKD. V lost 4 bases, J lost 3 bases, and 5 bases stayed unmatched. CDR3 protein: CAISAGGEDTGELFF. The CDR3 region has the DNA TGTGCCATCAGTGCGGGGGGAGAGGACACCGGGGAGCTGTTTTTT.

CDR3 DNA sequence: TGTGCCACCAGTGATCCGGGACAGATCACCGGGGAGCTGTTTTTT. Translating gives CATSDPGQITGELFF. The J gene is TRBJ2-2, the V gene TRBV24-1; 7 nucleotides agree with TRBD1. Germline assignment: CDR1 KGHDR and CDR2 SFDVKD. The junction had 4 bases not matched to a gene; V was cut back by 3 bases and J by 4 bases. CDR3 length: 15 residues.

The chain's CDR3 is CASSLGGQGVSGNTIYF. The CDR3, as DNA: TGCGCCAGCAGCTTGGGGGGACAGGGAGTCTCTGGAAACACCATATATTTT. The V call is TRBV5-1, the J call TRBJ1-3, with 9 bases matching TRBD1. The CDR3 spans 17 residues. V lost 0 bases to trimming and J lost 0 bases; unmatched junction nucleotides: 4. Germline lookup yields CDR1 SGHRS and CDR2 YFSETQ. The full variable domain, rest sourced from reference TRBV5-1 and TRBJ1-3, is KAGVTQTPRYLIKTRGQQVTLSCSPISGHRSVSWYQQTPGQGLQFLFEYFSETQRNKGNFPGRFSGRQFSNSRSEMNVSTLELGDSALYLCASSLGGQGVSGNTIYFGEGSWLTVV.

This sequence joins TRBV19 and TRBJ1-4, with 12 positions matching TRBD1. Trimming took 6 bases from V and 8 from J; bases not matched to a gene: 16. In germline, CDR1 is LNHDA, CDR2 SQIVND (reference sequence). The CDR3 sequence is 18 residues long. This chain's CDR3 is CASSREGQGARGGEKLFF. Written as DNA, the CDR3 is TGTGCCAGTAGCCGGGAGGGACAGGGGGCGCGAGGGGGCGAAAAACTGTTTTTT.

The V gene is TRBV4-1, the J gene TRBJ2-5; 7 nucleotides match TRBD2. Losses at the gene ends were 1 base for V and 5 bases for J; bases not matched to a gene: 10. Germline CDR1 reads MGHRA; CDR2 reads YSYEKL. This CDR3 has 16 residues. The DNA of the CDR3 is TGCGCCAGCAGCCAAGGTTCGGGGGGTCTTTTGGAGACCCAGTACTTC. Protein sequence: CASSQGSGGLLETQYF.

The rearrangement links TRBV28 to TRBJ1-2; 7 bases align to TRBD1. Germline V gene data show CDR1 as MDHEN and CDR2 as SYDVKM. The CDR3 length is 13 residues. V lost 5 bases, J lost 8 bases, and 8 bases stayed unmatched. Written as DNA, the CDR3 is TGTGCCAGCAGTACCAGGGGGACGCTGGGCTACACCTTC. Residues: CASSTRGTLGYTF.

CDR3 DNA sequence: TGTGCCAGCAGCCTCCTCCCTAGCGGTTCCCTGATGGAGCAGTACTTC. This gives the protein CASSLLPSGSLMEQYF. V and J are TRBV6-2 or TRBV6-3 and TRBJ2-7, with 7 nucleotides matching TRBD2. The V gene's germline CDR1 is MNHEY and CDR2 SVGEGT. V dropped 6 bases and J dropped 7; count of bases not matched to a gene: 18. The CDR3 is 16 residues long.

This rearrangement joins TRBV4-1 to TRBJ2-1, with 8 positions matching TRBD2. Trimming removed 4 bases from V and 1 base from J; junction bases left unmatched: 9. CDR1 is MGHRA and CDR2 is YSYEKL in the germline V gene. The CDR3 runs to 17 residues. This chain's CDR3 is CASSRTGLAASYNEQFF. CDR3 DNA sequence: TGCGCCAGCAGCCGGACCGGACTAGCTGCGTCCTACAATGAGCAGTTCTTC.

The chain recombines TRBV4-1 with TRBJ1-2, with TRBD1 matching 7 bases. Germline V gene lookup returns CDR1 MGHRA and CDR2 YSYEKL. V lost 1 base to trimming and J lost 3 bases; unmatched junction nucleotides: 2. The CDR3 totals 14 residues. The CDR3 protein is CASSQADRDYGYTF. The CDR3 coding sequence is TGCGCCAGCAGCCAAGCTGACAGGGACTATGGCTACACCTTC.

The chain combines TRBV3-1 (or the pseudogene TRBV3-2) with TRBJ2-1; D may be TRBD2 (7 bases). In germline, CDR1 is LGHDT, CDR2 YNNKEL (reference sequence). The CDR3 has 15 residues. V was pared by 4 bases and J by 1 base, with 11 bases between. DNA for the CDR3: TGTGCCAGCAGCCGGGGGGGCAGGTCCTACAATGAGCAGTTCTTC. Encoded protein: CASSRGGRSYNEQFF.

The chain combines TRBV18 with TRBJ2-1; 11 nucleotides align to TRBD1. After removal of 4 bases from V and 8 bases from J, the junction contained 4 bases not matched to a gene. The CDR3 is 14 amino acids. Germline values: CDR1 KGHSH, CDR2 LQKENI. The chain's CDR3 is CASSLDRGLDEQFF. CDR3 bases: TGTGCCAGCTCACTGGACAGGGGGCTCGATGAGCAGTTCTTC.

The chain employs TRBV5-1 and TRBJ2-4; 8 bases are shared with TRBD1. The CDR3 is 16 amino acids. In germline, CDR1 is SGHRS, CDR2 YFSETQ. V lost 4 bases to trimming and J lost 4 bases; unmatched junction nucleotides: 10. CDR3 coding DNA: TGCGCCAGCAGCGTGACAGGGGCCAGTTCGAAAAACATTCAGTACTTC. The encoded protein is CASSVTGASSKNIQYF.

This clone occurred once. CDR3 region: CASSPSAGTGVYEQYF. The CDR3 DNA sequence: TGTGCCAGCAGTCCCTCCGCCGGGACAGGGGTATACGAGCAGTACTTC. The V call is TRBV14, the J call TRBJ2-7; 10 bases are shared with TRBD1. Trimming at V came to 6 bases and at J to 4 bases, leaving 12 bases not matched to a gene. CDR1 and CDR2 (germline): SGHDN, FVKESK. The CDR3 is 16 residues long.

The V gene is TRBV4-2, the J gene TRBJ2-5; TRBD2 agrees at 8 bases. Per the germline V gene, CDR1 is LGHNA and CDR2 is YNFKEQ. The CDR3 loop spans 15 amino acids. Unmatched junction bases numbered 4, after V lost 0 bases and J lost 4 bases. CDR3 sequence: CASSQDPLAGETQYF. CDR3 in DNA: TGTGCCAGCAGCCAAGATCCCCTAGCGGGAGAGACCCAGTACTTC.

This rearrangement joins TRBV27 to TRBJ1-2; 12 bases fit TRBD1. The CDR3 contains 18 residues. Germline trimming cut 6 bases from V and 1 base from J; bases unmatched to any gene: 12. Germline V gene data show CDR1 as MNHEY and CDR2 as SMNVEV (reference sequence). CDR3 sequence: CASSRGTGGSEVNYGYTF. The CDR3 bases are TGTGCCAGCAGCCGGGGGACAGGGGGCTCAGAAGTTAACTATGGCTACACCTTC.

This clone was counted a single time. V and J are TRBV18 and TRBJ2-1; 11 nucleotides line up with TRBD2. Germline CDR1 is KGHSH and CDR2 is LQKENI. The CDR3 loop spans 17 amino acids. The V segment lost 6 bases and the J segment 5 bases; nucleotides outside the gene matches: 12. CDR3 in DNA: TGTGCCAGCTCTCCGACGGTTCTAGCGGGAGGTGACAATGAGCAGTTCTTC. Its protein product is CASSPTVLAGGDNEQFF.

The rearrangement uses TRBV3-1 (or the pseudogene TRBV3-2) and TRBJ2-5; 13 bases are a match to TRBD2. V dropped 3 bases and J dropped 5; count of bases not matched to a gene: 6. The germline V gene encodes CDR1 LGHDT and CDR2 YNNKEL (reference sequence). The CDR3 is 16 amino acids. The CDR3 region has the DNA TGTGCCAGCAGCCAGGGACTAGCGGGGAGCGGGGAGACCCAGTACTTC. Its translation is CASSQGLAGSGETQYF.